Listed below are T cell receptor beta chains from one sample, sequenced in a study of cytomegalovirus exposure and HLA in healthy donors. Clones were sequenced by immunoSEQ multiplex PCR, and TCRdb holds only the in-frame ones, with some missing. The profile shows 80,000 or so clones, approximately 80% of them singletons. Source material: PBMCs. The receptor set was obtained from a man in his forties in good health and CMV-seronegative. Each CDR3 is given with its conserved first and last residue.

v_call,j_call,cdr3_aa
TRBV7-3,TRBJ2-2,CASSPPGTTNTGELFF
TRBV2,TRBJ1-6,CASRPLSMGNSPLHF
TRBV18,TRBJ2-5,CASSRYLGAQSETQYF
TRBV5-1,TRBJ1-4,CASSGRGQGEGEKLFF
TRBV9,TRBJ2-1,CASSLFGQGAYNEQFF
TRBV5-6,TRBJ1-5,CASSRGQGSNQPQHF
TRBV7-2,TRBJ1-5,CASSLQGAGQPQHF
TRBV19,TRBJ2-1,CASSKVTGLYNEQFF
TRBV7-3,TRBJ2-5,CASSLTFYAPAFCQETQYF
TRBV6-6,TRBJ2-4,CASTNPGTGENIQYF
TRBV27,TRBJ1-1,CASSTPDKTEAFF
TRBV29-1,TRBJ2-7,CSVEAAGRGIYEQYF
TRBV19,TRBJ1-5,CASSVDRGLQQPQHF
TRBV5-1,TRBJ1-1,CASRPTGSVNTEAFF
TRBV19,TRBJ2-5,CASSALQGSGETQYF
TRBV6-6,TRBJ1-1,CASHTEGDPREAFF
TRBV6-5,TRBJ2-3,CASSLGQGESQYF
TRBV25-1,TRBJ1-6,CARSLGGAVIRSPLHF
TRBV4-1,TRBJ1-4,CASSSFSHSPEKLFF
TRBV28,TRBJ2-7,CASSWGQGPFEQYF
TRBV5-6,TRBJ1-1,CASIYRDRGWNTEAFF
TRBV5-1,TRBJ2-1,CASSSGLAGALQNNEQFF
TRBV19,TRBJ2-7,CASSIDPSSYEQYF
TRBV4-1,TRBJ1-2,CASSQDGAVYGYTF
TRBV5-1,TRBJ1-4,CASSSDSTNEKLFF
TRBV7-9,TRBJ2-7,CSCVQGADEQYF
TRBV5-1,TRBJ2-5,CASSLAGGLPTQYF
TRBV6-5,NA,CASSWGTGGEQYF
TRBV7-8,TRBJ2-1,CASSALVTYNEQFF
TRBV4-2,TRBJ1-2,CASSQVLGPGQGDYGYTF
TRBV7-9,TRBJ1-1,CSSTTQEALNTEAFF
TRBV5-1,TRBJ2-3,CASSEGALGTDTQYF
TRBV7-2,TRBJ1-4,CASSLRVVNEKLFF
TRBV7-9,TRBJ1-2,CASSPGGLGPPSNGYTF
TRBV18,TRBJ1-5,CASSPPGDRDKPQHF
TRBV7-6,TRBJ1-2,CASSPGQGNAYGYTF
TRBV5-6,TRBJ1-2,CASSPYRDGGYGYTF
TRBV28,TRBJ2-3,CASSPGGVRGGLRDTQYF
TRBV6-5,TRBJ2-4,CASSYSLGLAKNIQYF
TRBV7-9,TRBJ1-5,CASSLGGGGSNQPQHF
TRBV6-5,TRBJ1-5,CASRGPARGQPQHF
TRBV10-3,TRBJ2-1,CAIRGTVSSSYNEQFF